Below are 30 T cell receptor beta chains sequenced from a single sample in a study of follicular helper T cells after annual influenza vaccination. Sequenced by immunoSEQ multiplex PCR; TCRdb stores in-frame clones only, minus some. The sample lists thousands of clones, around four fifths seen once, with about 2% in the top ten. Specified time point: 2014-2015 season, 7 days after vaccination. Sequencing used CXCR5+ CD38- circulating T follicular helper cells from blood, obtained 7 days after influenza vaccination. Subset meaning: circulating Tfh, non-naive CD4+CXCR5+PD-1+ (ICOS+CD38+ or ICOS-CD38-). These TCRs come from an adult who received the influenza vaccine.

The chain has TRBV18 and TRBJ1-2; 7 bases map to TRBD1. Germline CDR1 KGHSH, CDR2 LQKENI. CDR3 length: 14 residues. The V gene end was trimmed by 0 bases and the J gene end by 8 bases; junction bases not matched to a gene: 6. CDR3 in amino acids: CASSPPGQEGGYTF. The CDR3, as DNA: TGTGCCAGCTCACCACCTGGACAGGAGGGGGGCTACACCTTC.

In this sample, this clone turned up a few times. The chain recombines TRBV5-1 with TRBJ1-6, with 9 bases aligning to TRBD1. From germline, CDR1 is SGHRS and CDR2 YFSETQ. The V segment lost 4 bases and the J segment 7 bases; nucleotides outside the gene matches: 3. There are 14 residues in the CDR3. CDR3 sequence reads: CASSLTGGNSPLHF. The CDR3 nucleotides are TGCGCCAGCAGCCTTACAGGGGGCAATTCACCCCTCCACTTT.

The chain couples TRBV4-1 to TRBJ1-6; perhaps TRBD1 as D (5 bases). V shed 1 base and J shed 10 bases, with 14 bases lying between them. CDR3 length: 15 residues. CDR1 is MGHRA and CDR2 is YSYEKL in the germline V gene. CDR3 loop: CASSQGGQGESPLHF. The CDR3 bases are TGCGCCAGCAGCCAAGGAGGGCAGGGTGAGTCACCCCTCCACTTT.

The gene calls are TRBV18 and TRBJ2-1; TRBD2 matches at 9 bases. This CDR3 comprises 14 residues. The junction had 6 bases not matched to a gene; V was cut back by 8 bases and J by 4 bases. In germline, CDR1 is KGHSH, CDR2 LQKENI. Here the CDR3 DNA reads TGTGCCAGCCTGGGGACTAGCAGATACAATGAGCAGTTCTTC. Amino acid sequence: CASLGTSRYNEQFF.

V and J are TRBV7-8 and TRBJ2-7; 9 bases match TRBD1. The CDR3 consists of 16 residues. Germline V gene lookup returns CDR1 SGHVS and CDR2 FQNEAQ. V lost 7 bases to trimming and J lost 4 bases; unmatched junction nucleotides: 14. Here the CDR3 reads CASTRSGGTGKYEQYF. For the CDR3, the DNA is TGTGCCAGCACCCGAAGTGGAGGGACAGGGAAGTACGAGCAGTACTTC.

This rearrangement joins TRBV7-7 to TRBJ2-1; 10 bases are shared with TRBD2. V trimming: 10 bases; J trimming: 6 bases; junction bases outside the gene matches: 9. The germline gives CDR1 SSHAT, CDR2 FNYEAQ (reference sequence). The CDR3 runs to 14 residues. The CDR3 DNA reads TGTGCCATCGGACCGGGACTAGCGATCAATGAGCAGTTCTTC. Amino acids: CAIGPGLAINEQFF.

The chain uses TRBV7-9 and TRBJ1-1, with D uncertain. Trimming pared 1 base from V and 4 bases from J, leaving 10 bases between. Germline CDR1 reads SEHNR; CDR2 reads FQNEAQ (reference sequence). The CDR3 has 14 amino acids. The CDR3 bases are TGTGCCAGCAGCTTAGTTTTGGGGAGCACTGAAGCTTTCTTT. Residues: CASSLVLGSTEAFF. The complete variable domain, with remaining parts taken from reference TRBV7-9 and TRBJ1-1, reads DTGVSQNPRHKITKRGQNVTFRCDPISEHNRLYWYRQTLGQGPEFLTYFQNEAQLEKSRLLSDRFSAERPKGSFSTLEIQRTEQGDSAMYLCASSLVLGSTEAFFGQGTRLTVV.

The rearrangement uses TRBV5-1 and TRBJ1-2, with D hard to call. Germline CDR1 reads SGHRS; CDR2 reads YFSETQ. The CDR3 sequence is 18 residues long. V lost 3 bases and J lost 0, with 21 bases in between. The chain's CDR3 is CASSSTPVTDYPNYGYTF. The DNA of the CDR3 is TGCGCCAGCAGCTCGACCCCGGTTACCGACTATCCTAACTATGGCTACACCTTC.

The gene calls are TRBV2 and TRBJ2-1; the D gene is possibly TRBD1 (6 bases). V gave up 0 bases and J gave up 9 bases, with 18 bases separating them. Germline CDR1 reads SNHLY; CDR2 reads FYNNEI. This CDR3 is built from 16 residues. CDR3 residues: CASSEASLWVGGEQFF. The DNA of the CDR3 is TGTGCCAGCAGTGAAGCCTCGTTGTGGGTAGGGGGTGAGCAGTTCTTC. Full variable domain (missing parts from reference TRBV2 and TRBJ2-1): EPEVTQTPSHQVTQMGQEVILRCVPISNHLYFYWYRQILGQKVEFLVSFYNNEISEKSEIFDDQFSVERPDGSNFTLKIRSTKLEDSAMYFCASSEASLWVGGEQFFGPGTRLTVL.

The rearrangement uses TRBV2 and TRBJ2-2, with D uncertain. CDR1 is SNHLY and CDR2 is FYNNEI in the germline V gene. The CDR3 sequence is 14 residues long. V was shortened by 6 bases and J by 0 bases, with 8 bases between the two germline ends. The CDR3 nucleotides read TGTGCCAGCAGGGCCCAAGCGAACACCGGGGAGCTGTTTTTT. Its translation is CASRAQANTGELFF.

As DNA, the CDR3 is TGTGCCAGTACCCCATCGGCGGGGGTTTGGAGCAATCAGCCCCAGCATTTT. Encoded protein: CASTPSAGVWSNQPQHF. The chain recombines TRBV19 with TRBJ1-5, with D possibly matching TRBD1 (5 bases). This CDR3 spans 17 amino acids. Germline V CDR1 and CDR2: LNHDA, SQIVND (reference sequence). V lost 7 bases, J lost 1 base, and 20 bases lay in between.

The chain has TRBV6-1 and TRBJ2-7; D call uncertain. V lost 2 bases, J lost 0 bases, and 8 bases lay in between. The CDR3 has 14 residues. CDR1 and CDR2 (germline): MNHNS, SASEGT. CDR3 sequence reads: CASSEHSTSYEQYF. CDR3 DNA: TGTGCCAGCAGTGAACATTCCACCTCCTACGAGCAGTACTTC.

The chain is built from TRBV5-5 and TRBJ2-5; D remains unclear. Per germline, CDR1 SGHKS and CDR2 YYEKEE (reference sequence). The ends were cut back, 4 bases at V and 2 bases at J, with 15 bases in the middle. The CDR3 has 15 amino acids. The CDR3 bases are TGTGCCAGCAGCCAAGGACCTAACCGGCAAGAGACCCAGTACTTC. The encoded protein is CASSQGPNRQETQYF.

This sequence joins TRBV7-6 and TRBJ2-1; the D is unclear. The CDR3 sequence is 14 residues long. V was trimmed by 1 base and J by 5 bases, leaving 9 bases between them. Germline CDR1 SGHVS, CDR2 FNYEAQ. In nucleotides, the CDR3 is TGTGCCAGCAGCTTAGGACTTGGGGACAATGAGCAGTTCTTC. This codes for CASSLGLGDNEQFF.

The chain recombines TRBV6-5 with TRBJ2-7; TRBD1 matches 11 bases. V trimming: 5 bases; J trimming: 7 bases; junction bases outside the gene matches: 4. From germline, CDR1 is MNHEY and CDR2 SVGAGI. This CDR3 has 13 amino acids. This CDR3 reads CASSPGTGGEQYF. The CDR3 coding sequence is TGTGCCAGCAGTCCCGGGACAGGGGGAGAGCAGTACTTC.

The chain recombines TRBV29-1 with TRBJ2-3; 7 nucleotides line up with TRBD2. With 7 bases clipped from V and 5 bases from J, the junction kept 27 bases outside the gene matches. Germline V lookup: CDR1 SQVTM, CDR2 ANQGSEA. This CDR3 spans 19 amino acids. The CDR3 DNA is TGCAGCGGCACTGTTTTTAGTTTGGGGACTACCAGGAGAGGAGATACGCAGTATTTT. Amino acids: CSGTVFSLGTTRRGDTQYF.

The chain combines TRBV5-1 with TRBJ1-1; the D is unclear. Germline CDR1 and CDR2: SGHRS and YFSETQ. With 4 bases removed from V and 1 base from J, the gap between germline ends came to 11 bases. This CDR3 comprises 14 residues. The CDR3 region is CASSRTVKNTEAFF. CDR3 nucleotide sequence: TGCGCCAGCAGCCGGACGGTGAAGAACACTGAAGCTTTCTTT.

V and J are TRBV5-8 and TRBJ1-4, with 9 nucleotides matching TRBD1. Unmatched junction bases numbered 9, after V lost 1 base and J lost 8 bases. This CDR3 has 16 residues. CDR1 SGHTS and CDR2 YDEGEE come from the germline V gene. CDR3 in DNA: TGTGCCAGCAGCTTGTCCGGGGACAGGGAGGAAGAAAAACTGTTTTTT. Translated: CASSLSGDREEEKLFF.

The rearrangement uses TRBV2 and TRBJ2-2; D is ambiguous. V shed 8 bases and J shed 6 bases, with 13 bases lying between them. Germline lookup yields CDR1 SNHLY and CDR2 FYNNEI. The CDR3 is 13 amino acids. The CDR3 DNA follows: TGTGCCAGCGGGATTGCAGAGGCCGGGGAGCTGTTTTTT. Translating gives CASGIAEAGELFF.

The rearrangement joins TRBV5-1 to TRBJ2-2; TRBD2 might be the D (6 bases). Trimming took off 3 bases at V and 0 bases at J, with 9 bases between the two ends. CDR3 length: 15 amino acids. Germline V gene sequence: CDR1 SGHRS, CDR2 YFSETQ. The CDR3 nucleotides read TGCGCCAGCAGCTCGGGACTCGCGAACACCGGGGAGCTGTTTTTT. It specifies CASSSGLANTGELFF.

This chain connects TRBV4-2 to TRBJ2-2; 8 bases align to TRBD2. The CDR3 length is 14 residues. In germline, CDR1 is LGHNA, CDR2 YNFKEQ. V dropped 4 bases and J dropped 3; count of bases not matched to a gene: 1. The CDR3: CASSPRGDTGELFF. The CDR3 region has the DNA TGTGCCAGCAGCCCGCGGGGGGACACCGGGGAGCTGTTTTTT.

The chain carries TRBV7-2 and TRBJ2-5; 9 nucleotides match TRBD2. This CDR3 spans 14 amino acids. Looked up from germline, CDR1 is SGHTA and CDR2 is FQGNSA. The trim removed 11 bases at V and 2 bases at J, leaving 9 bases unmatched. DNA of the CDR3: TGTGCCGTAAGGGCTAGCGGGGCTCAAGAGACCCAGTACTTC. Its translation is CAVRASGAQETQYF.

The J gene is TRBJ2-1, the V gene TRBV5-1, with 9 bases lining up with TRBD2. Per germline, CDR1 SGHRS and CDR2 YFSETQ. V shed 4 bases and J 3 bases; nucleotides not matched to a gene: 5. This CDR3 is built from 15 residues. The CDR3, as DNA: TGCGCCAGCAGCCCAACAGCGGGGGGCTACAATGAGCAGTTCTTC. Its translation is CASSPTAGGYNEQFF.

The chain combines TRBV7-9 with TRBJ2-7; D gene uncertain. Trimming stripped 5 bases from V and 8 bases from J, with 16 bases between. The CDR3 totals 13 residues. CDR1 is SEHNR, CDR2 FQNEAQ, per germline (reference sequence). The CDR3 loop is CASSPGPTGKQYF. The CDR3 DNA sequence: TGTGCCAGCAGCCCGGGCCCCACTGGCAAGCAGTACTTC.

The chain carries TRBV7-9 and TRBJ2-7; D possibly corresponds to TRBD1 (6 bases). The ends were cut back, 4 bases at V and 6 bases at J, with 22 bases in the middle. Germline V CDR1 and CDR2: SEHNR, FQNEAQ (reference sequence). The CDR3 is 16 residues long. CDR3 amino acids: CASSSIETGPASEQYF. CDR3 nucleotide sequence: TGTGCCAGCAGCTCGATAGAGACAGGCCCGGCTTCCGAGCAGTACTTC.

The J gene is TRBJ1-1, the V gene TRBV6-6, with 7 bases that match TRBD1. There are 14 residues in the CDR3. Per the germline V gene, CDR1 is MNHNY and CDR2 is SVGAGI (reference sequence). V lost 6 bases to trimming and J lost 3 bases; unmatched junction nucleotides: 7. The CDR3 loop is CASRPKGADTEAFF. CDR3 DNA sequence: TGTGCCAGCAGGCCCAAGGGGGCCGACACTGAAGCTTTCTTT.

The sample holds one count of this clone. The chain links TRBV18 to TRBJ2-1, with D uncertain. The CDR3 covers 13 residues. With 4 bases removed from V and 4 bases from J, the gap between germline ends came to 8 bases. Per the germline V gene, CDR1 is KGHSH and CDR2 is LQKENI. The CDR3 region has the DNA TGTGCCAGCTCACTGACCGGTTACAATGAGCAGTTCTTC. This translates into CASSLTGYNEQFF.

V gene TRBV5-1 combines with J gene TRBJ1-2; 11 bases fit TRBD1. Germline lookup yields CDR1 SGHRS and CDR2 YFSETQ. V lost 4 bases to trimming and J lost 7 bases; unmatched junction nucleotides: 12. This CDR3 spans 16 amino acids. CDR3 residues: CASSHGQGAGKGGYTF. DNA of the CDR3: TGCGCCAGCAGCCATGGACAGGGGGCGGGTAAAGGTGGCTACACCTTC.

In its sample, this clone was seen a few times. The genes are TRBV5-1 and TRBJ1-2; tentative D call: TRBD1 (6 bases). This CDR3 region has 14 residues. V lost 4 bases to trimming and J lost 8 bases, with 18 bases between them. Germline V gene lookup returns CDR1 SGHRS and CDR2 YFSETQ. The CDR3 bases are TGCGCCAGCAGCCGTGAGGGGGGGAAGAACGGCTACACCTTC. Residues: CASSREGGKNGYTF.

The chain has TRBV5-6 and TRBJ1-3, with D unclear. Germline assignment: CDR1 SGHDT and CDR2 YYEEEE. This CDR3 has 14 residues. V gave up 2 bases and J gave up 0 bases, with 6 bases separating them. The CDR3: CASSFRSSGNTIYF. As DNA, the CDR3 is TGTGCCAGCAGCTTTCGTAGCTCTGGAAACACCATATATTTT.